This passage covers 16 T cell receptor beta chains from one sample sequenced in a study of T cell therapy after organ transplantation. Antigens for these TCRs are unknown. The time point here: 20-29 weeks after completion of therapy. Assay used: immunoSEQ multiplex PCR; TCRdb lists only in-frame clones, some missing. The data show roughly 15,000 clones, with over 75% seen just once and around a third held by the top ten. Sequencing used CD8+ T cells from blood, obtained after autologous CMV-specific T cell therapy. The receptors were gathered from a human patient who had received a solid organ transplant and had CMV disease. Some T cells may originate from the graft donor.

This sequence joins TRBV19 and TRBJ2-1; the D call may be TRBD1 or TRBD2 (5 bases each). Germline V gene lookup returns CDR1 LNHDA and CDR2 SQIVND (reference sequence). V lost 5 bases and J lost 3, with 8 bases in between. This CDR3 region has 13 residues. Here the CDR3 DNA reads TGTGCCAGTAGTGGGGACCTCTACAATGAGCAGTTCTTC. This gives the protein CASSGDLYNEQFF.

J is TRBJ1-1 and V is TRBV5-4; a possible D gene is TRBD1 (6 bases). CDR3 length: 15 residues. Deletions cut 4 bases from V and 1 base from J, with 14 bases between. Germline-derived CDR1 and CDR2 are SGHNT and YYREEE (reference sequence). CDR3 amino acids: CASSTWTARNTEAFF. For the CDR3, the DNA is TGTGCCAGCAGCACCTGGACAGCCCGGAACACTGAAGCTTTCTTT.

The chain employs TRBV9 and TRBJ1-1; D uncertain. Germline assignment: CDR1 SGDLS and CDR2 YYNGEE. Trimming cost V 0 bases and J 7 bases, with 10 bases left between them. This CDR3 spans 13 amino acids. The CDR3 is CASSVGTEGEAFF. The CDR3 DNA reads TGTGCCAGCAGCGTAGGCACAGAAGGTGAAGCTTTCTTT.

This clone was observed once. The chain employs TRBV7-9 and TRBJ1-1; D is possibly TRBD1 (6 bases). Germline CDR1 reads SEHNR; CDR2 reads FQNEAQ (reference sequence). Trimming took off 5 bases at V and 5 bases at J, with 21 bases between the two ends. The CDR3 is 16 residues long. The CDR3 protein is CASSQARFTQGTEAFF. DNA for the CDR3: TGTGCCAGCAGCCAAGCGAGGTTCACACAGGGTACTGAAGCTTTCTTT.

The chain uses TRBV27 and TRBJ2-7; weak D call: TRBD2 (5 bases). V shed 4 bases and J shed 6 bases, with 13 bases lying between them. Germline V gene sequence: CDR1 MNHEY, CDR2 SMNVEV (reference sequence). The CDR3 consists of 13 residues. The CDR3 sequence: CASSSVGVREQYF. DNA for the CDR3: TGTGCCAGCAGTTCCGTCGGGGTTCGCGAGCAGTACTTC.

The rearrangement joins TRBV7-6 to TRBJ2-1, with D possibly TRBD2 on 5 matching bases. CDR3 size: 14 residues. Per the germline V gene, CDR1 is SGHVS and CDR2 is FNYEAQ. Trimming shortened V by 2 bases and J by 3 bases, and 8 bases separated the two germline ends. This CDR3 is CASSLTGIYNEQFF. DNA of the CDR3: TGTGCCAGCAGCTTAACGGGGATCTACAATGAGCAGTTCTTC.

V is TRBV6-4 and J is TRBJ2-1; TRBD2 agrees at 11 bases. Germline loops: CDR1 MRHNA, CDR2 SNTAGT. CDR3 length equals 15 residues. Trimming cost V 6 bases and J 2 bases; bases outside gene matches: 3. For the CDR3, the DNA is TGTGCCAGCAGCCTACTAGCGGGGGCCTACAATGAGCAGTTCTTC. Translating gives CASSLLAGAYNEQFF.

The chain uses TRBV13 and TRBJ2-2, with TRBD2 matching over 11 bases. The CDR3 sequence is 16 residues long. The germline V gene has CDR1 PRHDT and CDR2 FYEKMQ (reference sequence). V lost 3 bases, J lost 2 bases, and 2 bases stayed unmatched. CDR3 sequence reads: CASSLGTSGNTGELFF. The CDR3 bases are TGTGCCAGCAGCTTGGGGACTAGCGGAAACACCGGGGAGCTGTTTTTT.

Only one count was recorded for this clone. The chain couples TRBV18 to TRBJ2-1; maybe TRBD2 (5 bases). The CDR3 length is 16 residues. Germline V gene sequence: CDR1 KGHSH, CDR2 LQKENI. Trimming shortened V by 3 bases and J by 2 bases, and 14 bases separated the two germline ends. The CDR3 nucleotides read TGTGCCAGCTCACCGAAAGCGGAATTAGCCTACAATGAGCAGTTCTTC. Its translation: CASSPKAELAYNEQFF.

The rearrangement links TRBV11-2 to TRBJ2-1; maybe TRBD2 (6 bases). The ends were cut back, 3 bases at V and 7 bases at J, with 16 bases in the middle. Germline V gene lookup returns CDR1 SGHAT and CDR2 FQNNGV. The CDR3 totals 15 residues. The CDR3 reads CASSFGSSYVNEQFF. The CDR3 DNA reads TGTGCCAGCAGCTTCGGGAGCTCCTATGTTAATGAGCAGTTCTTC.

This chain uses TRBV11-2 with TRBJ1-1; D gene uncertain. The CDR3 spans 17 residues. Germline CDR1 reads SGHAT; CDR2 reads FQNNGV. The V and J ends lost 4 bases and 0 bases respectively, with 18 bases between them. CDR3 protein: CASSSLVLTGMNTEAFF. The CDR3 nucleotides read TGTGCCAGCAGCTCTCTCGTTTTGACGGGGATGAACACTGAAGCTTTCTTT.

The chain's CDR3 is CASSPQWTGGSYEQYF. The CDR3 DNA sequence: TGTGCCAGCTCACCACAATGGACAGGGGGTTCCTACGAGCAGTACTTC. This rearrangement joins TRBV18 to TRBJ2-7, with 10 bases aligning to TRBD1. V shed 1 base, J shed 1 base, and the junction held 4 bases outside the gene matches. Germline V gives CDR1 KGHSH, CDR2 LQKENI. The CDR3 is 16 residues long.

The gene calls are TRBV6-5 and TRBJ1-3, with D unresolved. The V end was cut by 2 bases, the J end by 0 bases, with 8 bases between. This CDR3 has 15 amino acids. CDR1 is MNHEY and CDR2 is SVGAGI in the germline V gene. The CDR3 region has the DNA TGTGCCAGCAGTTACGCCCCCGTCTCTGGAAACACCATATATTTT. Translated, it gives CASSYAPVSGNTIYF.

The rearrangement joins TRBV7-2 to TRBJ2-3; D is uncertain. Germline V gene data show CDR1 as SGHTA and CDR2 as FQGNSA. The CDR3 contains 18 residues. The germline V and J ends were trimmed by 5 bases and 0 bases, with 21 bases remaining between them. In DNA form, the CDR3 reads TGTGCCAGCAGCCCCCTGGGCTCTCTAGTACTCAGCACAGATACGCAGTATTTT. This translates into CASSPLGSLVLSTDTQYF.

CDR3: CASSRGTSGWDLDTQYF. The CDR3 DNA sequence: TGTGCCAGTAGTAGAGGGACTAGCGGGTGGGATTTAGATACGCAGTATTTT. The chain combines TRBV19 with TRBJ2-3; 12 bases align to TRBD2. The trim removed 4 bases at V and 5 bases at J, leaving 10 bases unmatched. This CDR3 comprises 17 residues. Looked up from germline, CDR1 is LNHDA and CDR2 is SQIVND (reference sequence).

The chain joins TRBV5-5 to TRBJ1-4; TRBD1 aligns across 9 bases. The V gene end was trimmed by 4 bases and the J gene end by 6 bases; junction bases not matched to a gene: 10. CDR1 and CDR2 from the germline V gene are SGHKS and YYEKEE (reference sequence). This CDR3 contains 16 residues. The CDR3 sequence: CASSKGQGKMDEKLFF. The CDR3, as DNA: TGTGCCAGCAGCAAAGGACAGGGGAAGATGGATGAAAAACTGTTTTTT.